This T cell receptor (beta chain) derives from a study of blood T cell repertoires in COVID-19. Across the study: Donors in the United States, Italy and Spain gave samples during acute or convalescent COVID-19. The analysed material was cDNA or gDNA that came from T cells, B-cell-depleted T cells, or PBMCs.

Data came from immunoSEQ multiplex PCR; TCRdb stores just in-frame clones and leaves some out. The profile shows fewer than 85,000 clones, around 83% of them singletons. Seattle enrolled patients during active infection and tracked them longitudinally. After removal of 6 bases from V and 0 bases from J, the junction contained 9 bases not matched to a gene. The germline CDR1 and CDR2 sequences are KGHSH and LQKENI. The CDR3 runs to 18 residues. Sequenced sample: peripheral blood. The V gene is TRBV18, the J gene TRBJ2-3; 13 positions match TRBD2. The TCR sequence derives from a man aged 25-45 years with COVID-19, enrolled during active disease. DNA of the CDR3: TGTGCCAGCTCCCGAAAGACTAGCGGGAGGCCTAGCACAGATACGCAGTATTTT. It is translated as CASSRKTSGRPSTDTQYF.